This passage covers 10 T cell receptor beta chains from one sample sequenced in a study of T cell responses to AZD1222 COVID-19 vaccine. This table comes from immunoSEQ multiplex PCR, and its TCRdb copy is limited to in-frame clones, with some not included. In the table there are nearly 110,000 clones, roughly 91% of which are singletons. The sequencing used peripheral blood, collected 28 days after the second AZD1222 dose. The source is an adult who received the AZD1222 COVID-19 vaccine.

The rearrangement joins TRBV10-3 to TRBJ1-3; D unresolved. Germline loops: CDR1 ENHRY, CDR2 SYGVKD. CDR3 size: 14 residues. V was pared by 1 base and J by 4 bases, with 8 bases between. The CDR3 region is CAISEWQEGNTIYF. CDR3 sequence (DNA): TGTGCCATCAGTGAGTGGCAGGAAGGAAACACCATATATTTT.

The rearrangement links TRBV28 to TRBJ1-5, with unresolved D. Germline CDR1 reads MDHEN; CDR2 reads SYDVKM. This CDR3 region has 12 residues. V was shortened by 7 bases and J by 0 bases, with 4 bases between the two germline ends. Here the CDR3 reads CASTDSNQPQHF. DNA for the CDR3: TGTGCCAGCACGGATAGCAATCAGCCCCAGCATTTT.

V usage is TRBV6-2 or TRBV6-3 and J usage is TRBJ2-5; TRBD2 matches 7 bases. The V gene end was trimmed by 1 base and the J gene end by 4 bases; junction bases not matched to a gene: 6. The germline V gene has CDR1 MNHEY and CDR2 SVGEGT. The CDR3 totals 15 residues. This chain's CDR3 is CASSYLAGVAETQYF. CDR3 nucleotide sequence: TGTGCCAGCAGTTACTTGGCGGGGGTGGCAGAGACCCAGTACTTC.

The CDR3 nucleotides read TGCGCCAGCAGCCAACGACTAGCGGGGGGCAACACCGGGGAGCTGTTTTTT. Translated, it gives CASSQRLAGGNTGELFF. The chain couples TRBV5-1 to TRBJ2-2, with TRBD2 matching over 13 bases. Trimming cost V 4 bases and J 2 bases; bases outside gene matches: 5. Germline-derived CDR1 and CDR2 are SGHRS and YFSETQ. This CDR3 is 17 amino acids long.

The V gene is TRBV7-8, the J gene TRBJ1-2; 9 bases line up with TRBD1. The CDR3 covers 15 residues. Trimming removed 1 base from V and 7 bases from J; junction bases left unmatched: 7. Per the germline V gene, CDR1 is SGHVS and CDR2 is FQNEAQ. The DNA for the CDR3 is TGTGCCAGCAGCTTAGGGGACAGGGCGGGGGGTGGCTACACCTTC. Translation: CASSLGDRAGGGYTF. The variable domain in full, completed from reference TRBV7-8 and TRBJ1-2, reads GAGVSQSPRYKVAKRGQDVALRCDPISGHVSLFWYQQALGQGPEFLTYFQNEAQLDKSGLPSDRFFAERPEGSVSTLKIQRTQQEDSAVYLCASSLGDRAGGGYTFGSGTRLTVV.

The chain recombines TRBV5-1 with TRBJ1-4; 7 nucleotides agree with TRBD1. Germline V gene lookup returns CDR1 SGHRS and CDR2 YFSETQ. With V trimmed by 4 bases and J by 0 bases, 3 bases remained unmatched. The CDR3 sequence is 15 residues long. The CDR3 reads CASSLGQSTNEKLFF. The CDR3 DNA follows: TGCGCCAGCAGCCTGGGACAGTCAACTAATGAAAAACTGTTTTTT.

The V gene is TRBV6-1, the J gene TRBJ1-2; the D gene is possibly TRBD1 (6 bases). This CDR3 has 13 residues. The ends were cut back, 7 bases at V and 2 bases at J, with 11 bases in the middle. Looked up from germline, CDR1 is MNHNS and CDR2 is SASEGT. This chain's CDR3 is CASNGTPNYGYTF. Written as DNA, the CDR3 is TGTGCCAGCAATGGGACACCGAACTATGGCTACACCTTC.

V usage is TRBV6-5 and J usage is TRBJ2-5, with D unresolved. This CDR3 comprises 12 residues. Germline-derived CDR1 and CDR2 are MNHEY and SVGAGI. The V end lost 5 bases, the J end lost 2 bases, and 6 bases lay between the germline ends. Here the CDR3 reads CASSTDQETQYF. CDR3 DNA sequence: TGTGCCAGCAGTACAGATCAAGAGACCCAGTACTTC.

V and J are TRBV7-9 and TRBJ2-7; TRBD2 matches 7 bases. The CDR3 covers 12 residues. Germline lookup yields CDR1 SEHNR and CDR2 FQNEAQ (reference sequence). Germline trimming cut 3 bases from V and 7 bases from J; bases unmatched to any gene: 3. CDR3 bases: TGTGCCAGCAGCTTCGGGACTATGGAGCAGTACTTC. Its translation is CASSFGTMEQYF.

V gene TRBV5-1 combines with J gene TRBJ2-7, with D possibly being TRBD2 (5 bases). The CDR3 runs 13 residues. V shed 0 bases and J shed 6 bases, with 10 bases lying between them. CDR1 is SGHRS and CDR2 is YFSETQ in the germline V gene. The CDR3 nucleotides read TGCGCCAGCAGCTTGGGATGGGAGCGCGAGCAGTACTTC. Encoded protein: CASSLGWEREQYF.